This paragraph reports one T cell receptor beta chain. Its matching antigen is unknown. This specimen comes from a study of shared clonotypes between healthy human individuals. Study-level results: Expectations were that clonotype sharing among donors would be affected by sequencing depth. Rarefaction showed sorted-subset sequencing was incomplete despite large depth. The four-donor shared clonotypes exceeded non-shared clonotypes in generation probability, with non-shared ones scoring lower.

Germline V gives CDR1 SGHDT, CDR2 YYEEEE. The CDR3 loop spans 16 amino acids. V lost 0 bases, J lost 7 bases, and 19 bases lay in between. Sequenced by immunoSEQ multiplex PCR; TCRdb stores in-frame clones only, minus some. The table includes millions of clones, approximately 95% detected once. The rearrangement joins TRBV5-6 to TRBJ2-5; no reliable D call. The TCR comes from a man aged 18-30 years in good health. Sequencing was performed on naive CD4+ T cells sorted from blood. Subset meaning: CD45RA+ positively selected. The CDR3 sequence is CASSLVVSKSAGTQYF. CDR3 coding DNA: TGTGCCAGCAGCTTGGTTGTTAGCAAGTCTGCCGGGACCCAGTACTTC.